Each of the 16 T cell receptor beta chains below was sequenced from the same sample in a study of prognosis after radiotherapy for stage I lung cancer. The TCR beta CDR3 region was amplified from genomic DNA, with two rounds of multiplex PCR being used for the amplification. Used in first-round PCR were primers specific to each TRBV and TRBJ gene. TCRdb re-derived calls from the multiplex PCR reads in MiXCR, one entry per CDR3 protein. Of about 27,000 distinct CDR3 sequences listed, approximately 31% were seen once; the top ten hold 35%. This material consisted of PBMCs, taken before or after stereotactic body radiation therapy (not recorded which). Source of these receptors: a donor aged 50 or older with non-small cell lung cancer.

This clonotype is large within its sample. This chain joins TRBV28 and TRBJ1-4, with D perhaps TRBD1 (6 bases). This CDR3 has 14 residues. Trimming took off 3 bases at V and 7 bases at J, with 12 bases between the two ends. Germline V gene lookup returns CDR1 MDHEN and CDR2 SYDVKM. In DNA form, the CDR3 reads TGTGCCAGCAGTTTCCAACAGGGCCTTGAAAAACTGTTTTTT. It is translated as CASSFQQGLEKLFF.

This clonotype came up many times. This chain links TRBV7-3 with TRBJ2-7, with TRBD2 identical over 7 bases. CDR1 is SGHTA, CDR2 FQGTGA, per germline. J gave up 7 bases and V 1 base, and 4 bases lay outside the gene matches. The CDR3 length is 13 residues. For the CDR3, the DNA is TGTGCCAGCAGCTTAATTGGGGGGGGGGAGCAGTACTTC. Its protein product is CASSLIGGGEQYF. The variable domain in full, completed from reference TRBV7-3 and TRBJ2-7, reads GAGVSQTPSNKVTEKGKYVELRCDPISGHTALYWYRQSLGQGPEFLIYFQGTGAADDSGLPNDRFFAVRPEGSVSTLKIQRTERGDSAVYLCASSLIGGGEQYFGPGTRLTVT.

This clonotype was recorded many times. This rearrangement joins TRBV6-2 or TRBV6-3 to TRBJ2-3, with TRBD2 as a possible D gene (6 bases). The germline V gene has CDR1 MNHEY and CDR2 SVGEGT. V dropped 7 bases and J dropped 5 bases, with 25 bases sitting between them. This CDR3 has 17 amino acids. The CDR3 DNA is TGTGCCAGCACCTACGCGGGACGGACGTCGTCCATAGATACGCAGTATTTT. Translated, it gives CASTYAGRTSSIDTQYF.

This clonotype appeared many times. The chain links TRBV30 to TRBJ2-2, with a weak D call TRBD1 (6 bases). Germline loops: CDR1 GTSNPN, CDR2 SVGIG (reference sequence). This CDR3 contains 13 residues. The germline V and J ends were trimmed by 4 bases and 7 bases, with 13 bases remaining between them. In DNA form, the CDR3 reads TGTGCCTGGACAGGGGCGAGTCACGGGGAGCTGTTTTTT. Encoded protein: CAWTGASHGELFF. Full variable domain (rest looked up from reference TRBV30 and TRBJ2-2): SQTIHQWPATLVQPVGSPLSLECTVEGTSNPNLYWYRQAAGRGLQLLFYSVGIGQISSEVPQNLSASRPQDRQFILSSKKLLLSDSGFYLCAWTGASHGELFFGEGSRLTVL.

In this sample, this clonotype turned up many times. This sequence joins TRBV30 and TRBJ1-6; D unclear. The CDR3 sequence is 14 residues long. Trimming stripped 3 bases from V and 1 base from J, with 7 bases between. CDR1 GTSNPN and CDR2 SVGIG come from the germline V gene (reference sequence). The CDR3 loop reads CAWSRGSYNSPLHF. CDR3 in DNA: TGTGCCTGGAGCCGGGGTTCCTATAATTCACCCCTCCACTTT.

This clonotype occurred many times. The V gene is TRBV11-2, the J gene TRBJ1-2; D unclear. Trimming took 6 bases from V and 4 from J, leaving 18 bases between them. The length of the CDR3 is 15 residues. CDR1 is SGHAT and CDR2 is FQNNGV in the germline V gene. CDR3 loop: CASRLVDGQLYGYTF. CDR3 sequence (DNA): TGTGCCAGCAGGTTGGTCGATGGGCAGCTCTATGGCTACACCTTC.

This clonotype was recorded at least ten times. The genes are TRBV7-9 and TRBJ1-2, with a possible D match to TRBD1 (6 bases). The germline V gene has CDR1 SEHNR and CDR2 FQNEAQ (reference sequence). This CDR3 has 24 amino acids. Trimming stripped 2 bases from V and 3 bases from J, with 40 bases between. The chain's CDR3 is CASSLRRLGQPSAYSENHYYGYTF. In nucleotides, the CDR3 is TGTGCCAGCAGCTTACGTCGCTTAGGACAGCCCTCCGCCTACTCTGAGAACCACTACTATGGCTACACCTTC.

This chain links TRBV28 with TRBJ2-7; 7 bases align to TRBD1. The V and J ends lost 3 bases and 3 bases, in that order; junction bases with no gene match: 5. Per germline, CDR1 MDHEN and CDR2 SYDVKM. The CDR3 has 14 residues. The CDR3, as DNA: TGTGCCAGCAGTTTCCGGGACAGCCTCTACGAGCAGTACTTC. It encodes CASSFRDSLYEQYF.

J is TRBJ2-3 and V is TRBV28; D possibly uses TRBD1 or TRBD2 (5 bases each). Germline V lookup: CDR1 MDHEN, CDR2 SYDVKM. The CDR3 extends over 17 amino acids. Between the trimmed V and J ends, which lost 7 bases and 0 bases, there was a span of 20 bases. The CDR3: CASIPREGYPSTDTQYF. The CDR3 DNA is TGTGCCAGCATCCCACGAGAGGGGTACCCTAGCACAGATACGCAGTATTTT.

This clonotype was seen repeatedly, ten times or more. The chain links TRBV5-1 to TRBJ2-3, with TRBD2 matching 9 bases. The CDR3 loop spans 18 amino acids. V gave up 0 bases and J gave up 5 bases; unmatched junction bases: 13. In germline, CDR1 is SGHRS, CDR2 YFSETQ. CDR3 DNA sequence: TGCGCCAGCAGCTTGGCCATAAGGGCGGGGGGGCCGGAAGATACGCAGTATTTT. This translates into CASSLAIRAGGPEDTQYF.

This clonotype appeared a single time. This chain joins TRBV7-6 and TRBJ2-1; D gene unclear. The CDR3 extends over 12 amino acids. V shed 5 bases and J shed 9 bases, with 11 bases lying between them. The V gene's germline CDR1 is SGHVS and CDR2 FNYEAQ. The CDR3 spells CASSPMGVEQFF. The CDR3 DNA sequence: TGTGCCAGCAGCCCGATGGGCGTTGAGCAGTTCTTC.

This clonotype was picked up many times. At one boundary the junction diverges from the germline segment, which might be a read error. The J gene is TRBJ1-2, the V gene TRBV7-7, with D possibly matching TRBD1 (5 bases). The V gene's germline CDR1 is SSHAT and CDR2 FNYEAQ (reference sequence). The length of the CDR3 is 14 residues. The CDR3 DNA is TGTGCTAGCAGCCTTGTGGGACTTAACTATGGCTACACCTTC. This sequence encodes CASSLVGLNYGYTF.

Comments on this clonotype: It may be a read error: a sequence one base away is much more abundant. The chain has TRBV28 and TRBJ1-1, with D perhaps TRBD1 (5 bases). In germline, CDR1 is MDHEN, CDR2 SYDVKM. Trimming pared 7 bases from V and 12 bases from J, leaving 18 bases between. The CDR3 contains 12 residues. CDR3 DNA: TGTGCCAGCACCTCGGGCGAGACAGAATCTTTCTTT. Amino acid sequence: CASTSGETESFF.

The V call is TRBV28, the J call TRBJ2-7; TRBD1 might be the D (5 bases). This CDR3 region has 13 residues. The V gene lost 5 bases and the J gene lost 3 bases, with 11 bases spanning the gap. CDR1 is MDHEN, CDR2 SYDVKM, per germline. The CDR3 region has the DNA TGTGCCAGCAGTCGAAGGGGTGGCTACGAGCAGTACTTC. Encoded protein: CASSRRGGYEQYF. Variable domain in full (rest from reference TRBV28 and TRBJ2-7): DVKVTQSSRYLVKRTGEKVFLECVQDMDHENMFWYRQDPGLGLRLIYFSYDVKMKEKGDIPEGYSVSREKKERFSLILESASTNQTSMYLCASSRRGGYEQYFGPGTRLTVT.

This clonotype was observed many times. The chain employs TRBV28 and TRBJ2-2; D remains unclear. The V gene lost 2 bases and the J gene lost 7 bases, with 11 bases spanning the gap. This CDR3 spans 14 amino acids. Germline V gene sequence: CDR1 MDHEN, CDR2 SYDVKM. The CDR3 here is CASSLGSRFGELFF. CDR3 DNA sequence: TGTGCCAGCAGTTTAGGTAGCAGGTTCGGGGAGCTGTTTTTT.

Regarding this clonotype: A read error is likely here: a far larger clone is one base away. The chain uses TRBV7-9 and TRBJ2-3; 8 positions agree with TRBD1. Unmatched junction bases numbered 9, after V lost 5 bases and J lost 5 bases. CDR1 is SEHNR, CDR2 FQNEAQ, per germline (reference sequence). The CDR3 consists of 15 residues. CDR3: CASSPQGARGDTQYF. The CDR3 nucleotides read TGTGCCAGCAGCCCTCAGGGGGCTCGAGGAGATACGCAGTATTTT.